This is a list of T cell receptor beta chains from one sample in a study of blood T cell repertoires in COVID-19. Data came from immunoSEQ multiplex PCR; TCRdb stores just in-frame clones and leaves some out. The sample records 100,000 to 150,000 clones, 80% being singletons. The specimen sequenced was peripheral blood. These receptor sequences come from a human donor in a cohort sampled during active COVID-19. Both conserved end residues are part of each CDR3. The order of the fields is clone size, V gene, J gene, D gene, CDR3 DNA, CDR3 protein. D genes are given only for firm matches. Expanded clones are given a class, and other clones once, few, many or no size at all.

>.|TRBV2|TRBJ1-5|TRBD1
TGTGCCAGCAGTCCCGGGACAGCAGGGGATCAGCCCCAGCATTTT
CASSPGTAGDQPQHF
>.|TRBV19|TRBJ2-5|TRBD1
TGTGCCAGTAGTATCCGGGACAGTGGGAACCAAGAGACCCAGTACTTC
CASSIRDSGNQETQYF
>.|TRBV5-5|TRBJ2-2|TRBD1
TGTGCCAGCAGCTTGAGGAGACCGGGACAGGGGACCGGGGAGCTGTTTTTT
CASSLRRPGQGTGELFF
>.|TRBV3-1/TRBV3-2|TRBJ1-1|TRBD1
TGTGCCAGCAGCCGGGGACAGGCGTTTGAAGCTTTCTTT
CASSRGQAFEAFF
>.|TRBV30|TRBJ2-3|TRBD2
TGTGCCTGGGGAGCGGGAGGAACAGATACGCAGTATTTT
CAWGAGGTDTQYF
>few|TRBV19|TRBJ2-7|TRBD2
TGTGCCAGTAGTATGTCCTTAGCGGGGGGAGTCTACGAGCAGTACTTC
CASSMSLAGGVYEQYF
>few|TRBV4-1|TRBJ2-1|TRBD2
TGCGCCAGCAGCCAAGCATTGGGGGAGGGCCAAAATGAGCAGTTCTTC
CASSQALGEGQNEQFF
>.|TRBV27|TRBJ2-7|.
TGTGCCAGCGGTGAGCGAGAATTGTCGGAGCAGTACTTC
CASGERELSEQYF
>few|TRBV7-2|TRBJ1-2|TRBD1
TGTGCCAGCAGCTTAGGGGGACAGGGTGTAGGGGGCTACACCTTC
CASSLGGQGVGGYTF
>.|TRBV7-2|TRBJ2-1|TRBD1
TGTGCCAGCAGCTCGGGACAGGGGGTGTACAATGAGCAGTTCTTC
CASSSGQGVYNEQFF
>.|TRBV6-4|TRBJ1-1|.
TGTGCCAGCAGTGACTCTCTTACGGGTTCCGAAGCTTTCTTT
CASSDSLTGSEAFF
>.|TRBV25-1|TRBJ2-7|.
TGTGCCGGCAGGGACGGGGGAAGGTACGAGCAGTACTTC
CAGRDGGRYEQYF
>.|TRBV6-8|TRBJ2-1|TRBD1
TGTGCCAGCAGTACACCAGGGACAGGGTGCAATGAGCAGTTCTTC
CASSTPGTGCNEQFF
>.|TRBV7-2|TRBJ2-5|.
TGTGCCAGCAGCTTAAGTGCGGGGCCGGAGACCCAGTACTTC
CASSLSAGPETQYF
>.|TRBV6-2/TRBV6-3|TRBJ2-7|TRBD2
TGTGCCAGCAGCCGGGGACTAGCGGACTACGAGCAGTACTTC
CASSRGLADYEQYF
>.|TRBV28|TRBJ1-2|.
TGTGCCAGCGGGCAAGCTGGAAAAAACTATGGCTACACCTTC
CASGQAGKNYGYTF